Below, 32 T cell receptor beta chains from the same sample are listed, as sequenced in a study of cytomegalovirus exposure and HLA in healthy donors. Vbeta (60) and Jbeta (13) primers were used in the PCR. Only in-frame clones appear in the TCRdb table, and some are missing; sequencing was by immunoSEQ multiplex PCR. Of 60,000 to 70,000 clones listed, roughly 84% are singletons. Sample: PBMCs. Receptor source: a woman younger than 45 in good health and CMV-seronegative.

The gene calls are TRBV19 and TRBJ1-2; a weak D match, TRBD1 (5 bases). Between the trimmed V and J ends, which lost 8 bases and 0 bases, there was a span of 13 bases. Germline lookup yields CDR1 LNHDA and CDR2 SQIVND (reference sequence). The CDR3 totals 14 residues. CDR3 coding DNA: TGTGCCAGTGGGGGGTGGGCGGCTAACTATGGCTACACCTTC. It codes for CASGGWAANYGYTF.

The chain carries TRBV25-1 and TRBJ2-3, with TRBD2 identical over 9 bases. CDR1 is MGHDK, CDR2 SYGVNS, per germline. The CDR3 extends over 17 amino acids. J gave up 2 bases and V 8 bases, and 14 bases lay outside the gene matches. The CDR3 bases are TGTGCCAGCGGGCGGGGGGCTAGCGGGACTCACACAGATACGCAGTATTTT. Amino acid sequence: CASGRGASGTHTDTQYF.

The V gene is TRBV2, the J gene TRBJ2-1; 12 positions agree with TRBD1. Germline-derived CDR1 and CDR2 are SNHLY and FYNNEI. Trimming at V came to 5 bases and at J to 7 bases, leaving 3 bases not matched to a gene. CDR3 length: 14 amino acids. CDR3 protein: CASSRDRGLNEQFF. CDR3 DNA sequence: TGTGCCAGCAGTCGGGACAGGGGGCTAAATGAGCAGTTCTTC. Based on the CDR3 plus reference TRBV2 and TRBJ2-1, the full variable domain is EPEVTQTPSHQVTQMGQEVILRCVPISNHLYFYWYRQILGQKVEFLVSFYNNEISEKSEIFDDQFSVERPDGSNFTLKIRSTKLEDSAMYFCASSRDRGLNEQFFGPGTRLTVL.

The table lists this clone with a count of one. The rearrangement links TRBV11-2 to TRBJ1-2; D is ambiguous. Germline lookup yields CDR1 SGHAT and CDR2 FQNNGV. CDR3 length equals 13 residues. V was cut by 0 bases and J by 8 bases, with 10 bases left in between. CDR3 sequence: CASSLDRGPGYTF. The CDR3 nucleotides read TGTGCCAGCAGCTTAGATCGAGGGCCCGGCTACACCTTC.

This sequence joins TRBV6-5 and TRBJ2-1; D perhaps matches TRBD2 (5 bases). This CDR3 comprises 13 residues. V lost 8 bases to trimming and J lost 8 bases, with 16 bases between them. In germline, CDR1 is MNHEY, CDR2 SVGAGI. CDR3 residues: CASPRTWGDEQFF. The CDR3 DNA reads TGTGCCAGCCCTCGGACTTGGGGAGATGAGCAGTTCTTC.

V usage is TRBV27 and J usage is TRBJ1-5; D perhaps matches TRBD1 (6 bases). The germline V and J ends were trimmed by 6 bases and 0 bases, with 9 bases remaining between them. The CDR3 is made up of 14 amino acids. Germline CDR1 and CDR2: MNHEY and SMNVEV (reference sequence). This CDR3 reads CASRTGNSNQPQHF. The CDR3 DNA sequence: TGTGCCAGCAGGACAGGTAATAGCAATCAGCCCCAGCATTTT.

CDR3 coding DNA: TGTGCCAGCAGCTTAAGAGCGGGAGGGCGGGACAATGAGCAGTTCTTC. Translation gives CASSLRAGGRDNEQFF. V gene TRBV7-9 combines with J gene TRBJ2-1, with 10 bases fitting TRBD2. The J segment lost 5 bases and the V segment lost 2 bases, leaving 6 bases of the junction unmatched. The V gene's germline CDR1 is SEHNR and CDR2 FQNEAQ (reference sequence). This CDR3 has 16 residues.

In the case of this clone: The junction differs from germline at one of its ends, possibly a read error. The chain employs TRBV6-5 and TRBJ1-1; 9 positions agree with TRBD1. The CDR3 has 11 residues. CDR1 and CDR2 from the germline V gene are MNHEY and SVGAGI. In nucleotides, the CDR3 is TGTGCCAGCAGTTACGGGGACAGGGAAGTCTTT. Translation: CASSYGDREVF.

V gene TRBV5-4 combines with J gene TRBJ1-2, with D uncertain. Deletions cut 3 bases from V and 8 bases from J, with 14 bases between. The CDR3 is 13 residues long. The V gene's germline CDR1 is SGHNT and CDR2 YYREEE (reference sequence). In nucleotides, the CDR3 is TGTGCCAGCAGCTCTACCTCCACCGGGGGCTACACCTTC. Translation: CASSSTSTGGYTF. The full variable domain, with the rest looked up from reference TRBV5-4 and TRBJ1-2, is ETGVTQSPTHLIKTRGQQVTLRCSSQSGHNTVSWYQQALGQGPQFIFQYYREEENGRGNFPPRFSGLQFPNYSSELNVNALELDDSALYLCASSSTSTGGYTFGSGTRLTVV.

The CDR3 region has the DNA TGTGCCAGCAGCTTGGCGGGGAGCGGGGGGGGAGATACGCAGTATTTT. Its protein is CASSLAGSGGGDTQYF. The genes are TRBV5-4 and TRBJ2-3; TRBD2 agrees at 10 bases. This CDR3 is built from 16 residues. The V gene end was trimmed by 0 bases and the J gene end by 5 bases; junction bases not matched to a gene: 6. Germline values: CDR1 SGHNT, CDR2 YYREEE (reference sequence).

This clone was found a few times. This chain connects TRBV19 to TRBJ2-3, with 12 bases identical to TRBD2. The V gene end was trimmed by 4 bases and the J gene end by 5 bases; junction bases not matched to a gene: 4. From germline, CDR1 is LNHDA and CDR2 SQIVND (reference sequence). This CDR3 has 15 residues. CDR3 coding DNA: TGTGCCAGTAGTAGACTAGCGGGAGAACAAGATACGCAGTATTTT. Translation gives CASSRLAGEQDTQYF.

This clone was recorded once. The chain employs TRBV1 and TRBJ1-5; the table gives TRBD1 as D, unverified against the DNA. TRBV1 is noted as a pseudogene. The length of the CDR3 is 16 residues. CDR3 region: CTSSQPNRGPDQPQHF. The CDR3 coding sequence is TGCACCAGCAGCCAACCGAACAGGGGGCCGGATCAGCCCCAGCATTTT.

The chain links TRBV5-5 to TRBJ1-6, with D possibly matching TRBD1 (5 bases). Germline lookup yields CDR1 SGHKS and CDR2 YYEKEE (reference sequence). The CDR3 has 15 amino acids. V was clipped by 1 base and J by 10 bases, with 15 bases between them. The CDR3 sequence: CASSLLGGGNSPLHF. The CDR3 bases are TGTGCCAGCAGCTTGTTAGGCGGGGGAAACTCACCCCTCCACTTT.

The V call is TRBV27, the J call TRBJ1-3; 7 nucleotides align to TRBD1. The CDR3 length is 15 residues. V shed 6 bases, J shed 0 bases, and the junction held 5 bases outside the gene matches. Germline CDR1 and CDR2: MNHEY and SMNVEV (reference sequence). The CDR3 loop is CASSADRFSGNTIYF. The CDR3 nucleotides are TGTGCCAGCAGCGCGGACAGGTTCTCTGGAAACACCATATATTTT.

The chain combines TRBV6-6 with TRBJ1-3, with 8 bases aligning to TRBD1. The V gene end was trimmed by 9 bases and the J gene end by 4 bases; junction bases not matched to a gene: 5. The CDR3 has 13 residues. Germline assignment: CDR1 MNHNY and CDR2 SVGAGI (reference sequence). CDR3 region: CASTTGVGNTIYF. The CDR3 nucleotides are TGTGCCAGTACGACAGGGGTGGGAAACACCATATATTTT.

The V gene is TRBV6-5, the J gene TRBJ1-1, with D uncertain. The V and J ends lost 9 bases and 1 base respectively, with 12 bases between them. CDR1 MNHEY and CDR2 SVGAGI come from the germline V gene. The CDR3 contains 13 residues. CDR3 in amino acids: CASCTSGNTEAFF. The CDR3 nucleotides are TGTGCCAGTTGTACCTCAGGGAACACTGAAGCTTTCTTT.

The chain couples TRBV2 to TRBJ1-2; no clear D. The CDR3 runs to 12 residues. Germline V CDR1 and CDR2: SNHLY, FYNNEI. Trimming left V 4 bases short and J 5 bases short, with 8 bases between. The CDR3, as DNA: TGTGCCAGCAGTGTCGCAGAATATGGCTACACCTTC. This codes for CASSVAEYGYTF.

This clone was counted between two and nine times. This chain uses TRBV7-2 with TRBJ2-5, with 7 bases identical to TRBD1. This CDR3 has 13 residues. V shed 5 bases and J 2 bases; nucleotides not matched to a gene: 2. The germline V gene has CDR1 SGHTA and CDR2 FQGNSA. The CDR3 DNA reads TGTGCCAGCAGCCGGGACAGACAAGAGACCCAGTACTTC. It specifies CASSRDRQETQYF.

The CDR3 spells CASSLEVGTEAFF. The CDR3 DNA reads as TGTGCCAGCAGTTTAGAGGTGGGCACTGAAGCTTTCTTT. The chain couples TRBV27 to TRBJ1-1; D gene ambiguous. This CDR3 region has 13 residues. Trimming left V 2 bases short and J 4 bases short, with 8 bases between. Germline V gives CDR1 MNHEY, CDR2 SMNVEV (reference sequence).

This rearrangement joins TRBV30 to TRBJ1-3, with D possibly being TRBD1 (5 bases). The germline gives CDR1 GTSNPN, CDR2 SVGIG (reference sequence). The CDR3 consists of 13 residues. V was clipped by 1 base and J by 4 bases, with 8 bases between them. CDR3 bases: TGTGCCTGGAGTGAGGCAGGGGGAAACACCATATATTTT. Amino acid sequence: CAWSEAGGNTIYF.

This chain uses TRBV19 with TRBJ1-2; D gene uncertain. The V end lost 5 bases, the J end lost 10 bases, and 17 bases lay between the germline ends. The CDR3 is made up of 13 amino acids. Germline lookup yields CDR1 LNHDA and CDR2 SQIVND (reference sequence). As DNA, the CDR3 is TGTGCCAGTAGTGAGGGAGGAATGAGGGTCTACACCTTC. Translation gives CASSEGGMRVYTF.

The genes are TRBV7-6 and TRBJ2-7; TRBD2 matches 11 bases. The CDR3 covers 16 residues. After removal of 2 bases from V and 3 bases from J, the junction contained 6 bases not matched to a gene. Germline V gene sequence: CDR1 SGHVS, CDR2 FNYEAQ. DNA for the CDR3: TGTGCCAGCAGCTTATTGCCTAGCGGGGGGATCTACGAGCAGTACTTC. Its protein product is CASSLLPSGGIYEQYF.

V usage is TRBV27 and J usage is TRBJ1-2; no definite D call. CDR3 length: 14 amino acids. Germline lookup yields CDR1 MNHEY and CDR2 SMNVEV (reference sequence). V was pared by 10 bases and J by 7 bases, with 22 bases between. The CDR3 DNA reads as TGTGCCATGGGCCGGGAGCAGGCCAGAGGTGGCTACACCTTC. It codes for CAMGREQARGGYTF.

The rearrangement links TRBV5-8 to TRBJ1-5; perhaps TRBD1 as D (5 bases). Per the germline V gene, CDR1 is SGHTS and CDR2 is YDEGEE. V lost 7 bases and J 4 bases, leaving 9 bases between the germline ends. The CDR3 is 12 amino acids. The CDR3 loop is CASAAGNQPQHF. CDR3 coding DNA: TGTGCCAGCGCGGCAGGGAATCAGCCCCAGCATTTT.

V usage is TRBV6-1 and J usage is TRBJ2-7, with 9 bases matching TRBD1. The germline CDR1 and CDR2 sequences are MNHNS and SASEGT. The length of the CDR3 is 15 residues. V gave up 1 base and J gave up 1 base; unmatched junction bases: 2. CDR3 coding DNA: TGTGCCAGCAGTGAAGAAGGGACAGGGTCCTACGAGCAGTACGTC. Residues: CASSEEGTGSYEQYV.

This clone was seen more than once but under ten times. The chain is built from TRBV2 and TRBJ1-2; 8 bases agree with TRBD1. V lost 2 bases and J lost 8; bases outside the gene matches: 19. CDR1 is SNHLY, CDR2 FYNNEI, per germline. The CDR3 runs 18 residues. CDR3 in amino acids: CASSERGSRGLTLEGYTF. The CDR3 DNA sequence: TGTGCCAGCAGTGAAAGAGGGAGCAGGGGGCTGACCCTCGAAGGCTACACCTTC.

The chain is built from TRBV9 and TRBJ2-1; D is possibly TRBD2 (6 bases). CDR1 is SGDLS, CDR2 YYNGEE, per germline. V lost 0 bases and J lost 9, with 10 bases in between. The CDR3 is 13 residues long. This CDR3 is CASSVGLATEQFF. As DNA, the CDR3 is TGTGCCAGCAGCGTAGGGCTAGCGACTGAGCAGTTCTTC.

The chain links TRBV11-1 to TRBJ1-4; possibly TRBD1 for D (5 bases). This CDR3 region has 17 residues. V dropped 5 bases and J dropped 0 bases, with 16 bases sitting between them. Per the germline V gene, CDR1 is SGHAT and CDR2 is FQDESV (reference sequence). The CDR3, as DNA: TGTGCCAGCAGCCCGGGGGAGGCCGACTCAACTAATGAAAAACTGTTTTTT. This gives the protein CASSPGEADSTNEKLFF.

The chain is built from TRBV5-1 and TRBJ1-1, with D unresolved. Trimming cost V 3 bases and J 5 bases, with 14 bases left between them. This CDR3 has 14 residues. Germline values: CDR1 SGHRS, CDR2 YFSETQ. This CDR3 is CASSSSPAGTEAFF. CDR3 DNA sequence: TGCGCCAGCAGCTCTAGCCCCGCCGGGACTGAAGCTTTCTTT.

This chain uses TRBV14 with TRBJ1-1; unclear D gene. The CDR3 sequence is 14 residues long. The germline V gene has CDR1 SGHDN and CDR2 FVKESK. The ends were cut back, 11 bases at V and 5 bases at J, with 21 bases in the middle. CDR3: CAPSAELAGTEAFF. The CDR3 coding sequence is TGTGCCCCGTCGGCGGAGCTTGCCGGGACTGAAGCTTTCTTT.

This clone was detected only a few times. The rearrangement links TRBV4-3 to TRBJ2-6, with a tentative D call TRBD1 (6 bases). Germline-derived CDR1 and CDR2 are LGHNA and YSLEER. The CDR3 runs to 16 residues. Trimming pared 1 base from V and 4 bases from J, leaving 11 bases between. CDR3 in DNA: TGCGCCAGCAGCCAAGGATACAGGGTAGGGGCCAACGTCCTGACTTTC. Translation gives CASSQGYRVGANVLTF.

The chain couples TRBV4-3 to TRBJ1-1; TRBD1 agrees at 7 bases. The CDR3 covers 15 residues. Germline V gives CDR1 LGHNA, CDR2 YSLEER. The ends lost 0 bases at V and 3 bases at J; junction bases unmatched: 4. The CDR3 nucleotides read TGCGCCAGCAGCCAAGATGAGGGGGCGGACACTGAAGCTTTCTTT. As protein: CASSQDEGADTEAFF.